The 8 T cell receptor beta chains listed next were all sequenced from one sample in a study of T cells after yellow fever vaccination. From the 5' RACE reads, TCRdb called clonotypes with MiXCR, one entry per CDR3 protein. The sample has approximately 260,000 distinct CDR3 sequences, roughly 13% seen once. Material: CD4+ T cells sorted from PBMCs, obtained 45 days after the yellow fever booster vaccination. Receptor source: a young man who received the YFV17D yellow fever vaccine.

CDR3 region: CASSLAPGTSYNEQFF. In DNA form, the CDR3 reads TGTGCCAGCAGTTTAGCGCCCGGGACGTCTTACAATGAGCAGTTCTTC. This chain links TRBV12-3 or TRBV12-4 with TRBJ2-1; the D gene could be TRBD1 or TRBD2 (5 bases each). V was clipped by 0 bases and J by 4 bases, with 13 bases between them. The CDR3 sequence is 16 residues long.

The chain joins TRBV24-1 to TRBJ2-1; the D gene is possibly TRBD2 (9 bases). This CDR3 region has 17 residues. Looked up from germline, CDR1 is KGHDR and CDR2 is SFDVKD. V shed 3 bases and J shed 15 bases, with 29 bases lying between them. CDR3 in DNA: TGTGCCACCAGTGATCCGCGCCAGGGGGCAAGCGGGGGGATGTTGTTCTTC. Residues: CATSDPRQGASGGMLFF.

This rearrangement joins TRBV15 to TRBJ2-7, with D hard to call. The CDR3 covers 16 residues. Germline values: CDR1 LNHNV, CDR2 YYDKDF (reference sequence). Trimming left V 0 bases short and J 0 bases short, with 12 bases between. Written as DNA, the CDR3 is TGTGCCACCAGCAGAGATCCGGCGGCCGTCTCCTACGAGCAGTACTTC. Translation: CATSRDPAAVSYEQYF.

The chain uses TRBV5-1 and TRBJ1-1; possible D gene TRBD1, 5 bases. Trimming stripped 7 bases from V and 11 bases from J, with 18 bases between. Germline CDR1 reads SGHRS; CDR2 reads YFSETQ. This CDR3 is 12 amino acids long. CDR3 nucleotide sequence: TGCGCCAGCCGTATGGATACAGGTTCGGCTTTCTTT. Encoded protein: CASRMDTGSAFF.

The sample holds a few counts of this clonotype. The V gene is TRBV5-1, the J gene TRBJ2-2; D possibly corresponds to TRBD1 (5 bases). Looked up from germline, CDR1 is SGHRS and CDR2 is YFSETQ. CDR3 length: 16 residues. V lost 5 bases and J 0 bases, leaving 14 bases between the germline ends. Here the CDR3 DNA reads TGCGCCAGCAGTCCGAGGACAACTTCGAACACCGGGGAGCTGTTTTTT. This gives the protein CASSPRTTSNTGELFF.

V and J are TRBV20-1 and TRBJ2-4; a weak D match, TRBD2 (6 bases). Germline CDR1 is DFQATT and CDR2 is SNEGSKA (reference sequence). Trimming left V 2 bases short and J 4 bases short, with 15 bases between. The CDR3 length is 15 residues. The CDR3 region is CSARTPWGTKNIQYF. In DNA, the CDR3 is TGCAGTGCTAGAACACCCTGGGGGACTAAAAACATTCAGTACTTC.

The chain joins TRBV20-1 to TRBJ2-1; the match to TRBD2 covers 10 bases. This CDR3 is 16 amino acids long. Unmatched junction bases numbered 5, after V lost 3 bases and J lost 0 bases. Germline CDR1 DFQATT, CDR2 SNEGSKA (reference sequence). The CDR3 sequence: CSARGLAHSSYNEQFF. For the CDR3, the DNA is TGCAGTGCTAGGGGACTAGCGCACAGCTCCTACAATGAGCAGTTCTTC.

The V and J genes are TRBV6-1 and TRBJ2-3; D is tentatively TRBD1 or TRBD2 (5 bases each). The germline V gene encodes CDR1 MNHNS and CDR2 SASEGT. V was cut by 9 bases and J by 7 bases, with 23 bases left in between. CDR3 length: 15 residues. The CDR3: CASTRSASRGHTQYF. CDR3 nucleotides: TGTGCCAGTACCCGTTCTGCATCGAGGGGCCATACGCAGTATTTT.